The clone carrying this TCR beta chain was picked up many times. Its antigen remains unknown. This record comes from a study of CD8 T cells in ankylosing spondylitis. The study's findings and limits: Eight highly homologous variants formed a TCR beta motif that appeared characteristic of ankylosing spondylitis blood.

By quantitative 5'-RACE with molecular barcodes, the TCR beta libraries were made. One entry per CDR3 protein, called by TCRdb with MiXCR from the 5' RACE reads. The table includes 220,000 or so distinct CDR3 sequences, about 18% detected once. The CDR3 is 14 amino acids. J lost 3 bases, V lost 7 bases, and 7 bases had no gene match. Germline CDR1 and CDR2: MNHNS and SASEGT. The chain joins TRBV6-1 to TRBJ2-7, with 9 bases aligning to TRBD2. The sequencing sample was made of blood, either unsorted or a sorted T cell fraction (not recorded which). This receptor was identified in a male donor with ankylosing spondylitis. CDR3 loop: CASTGLAGRYEQYF. The CDR3 DNA is TGTGCCAGCACGGGTCTAGCGGGACGCTACGAGCAGTACTTC.